This TCR beta chain originates from a study of control samples from healthy donors and cancer patients. This table comes from immunoSEQ multiplex PCR, and its TCRdb copy is limited to in-frame clones, with some not included. The sample has about 140,000 clones, just over 85% seen once. Sequencing input: blood. The TCR comes from a man younger than 35 in good health.

CDR3 coding DNA: TGTGCCAGCAGCCAAGCGTTGCGGGGGGGAGAGCAGTACTTC. It yields the protein CASSQALRGGEQYF. The chain employs TRBV14 and TRBJ2-7; TRBD2 aligns across 9 bases. CDR1 and CDR2 (germline): SGHDN, FVKESK. Losses at the gene ends were 1 base for V and 7 bases for J; bases not matched to a gene: 5. CDR3 size: 14 residues.